This entry features one TCR beta chain sequence. The antigen is not known. The data are from a study of T cell responses to AZD1222 COVID-19 vaccine. Study observations and caveats: Elevations in Spike-specific TCR breadth and depth followed administration of two AZD1222 doses. Baseline serostatus was positive in only a handful of AZD1222 recipients. Repertoires were obtained solely post-peak T cell response.

Using immunoSEQ multiplex PCR, the repertoire was profiled, and TCRdb retains in-frame clones only, with some absent. The data contain over 150,000 clones, 90% of them singletons. V shed 0 bases and J shed 1 base, with 11 bases lying between them. Germline V CDR1 and CDR2: SGHRS, YFSETQ. CDR3 length: 15 amino acids. The input for sequencing was peripheral blood, taken on day 0 of AZD1222 vaccination. The chain combines TRBV5-1 with TRBJ2-7; D possibly corresponds to TRBD1 (5 bases). The receptor comes from an adult in good health. The DNA for the CDR3 is TGCGCCAGCAGCTTGGTAGGGGCGGCGTCCTACGAGCAGTACTTC. It specifies CASSLVGAASYEQYF.